Listed below are T cell receptor beta chains from one sample, sequenced in a study of CD8 T cells in Susac syndrome. From the immunoSEQ multiplex PCR reads, TCRdb called clonotypes with MiXCR, one entry per CDR3 protein. The repertoire has some 200,000 distinct CDR3 sequences, 85% to 95% of them found once; the top ten carry 0.15% to 0.2%. The sequencing sample was made of CD8+ T cells from PBMCs. The receptors here all came from a human donor with Susac syndrome. CDR3s include the opening cysteine and the closing phenylalanine or tryptophan. Not every row has a clone size; where given, it reads once, few, many or a size class.

NA | TRBJ2-7 | TRBV13 | CASSSRGRNEQYF
NA | TRBJ1-3 | TRBV9 | CASSVAGEYSGNTIYF
NA | TRBJ1-5 | TRBV6-5 | CASSYKGGQPQHF
NA | TRBJ2-7 | TRBV7-9 | CASSLGFGQMYEQYF
NA | TRBJ2-1 | TRBV7-3 | CASSLTSGANEQFF
NA | TRBJ2-7 | TRBV11-2 | CASSLGLGAVYEQYF
NA | TRBJ2-2 | TRBV19 | CASSIASGSNTGELFF
NA | TRBJ1-2 | TRBV29-1 | CSVEGQAPYGYTF
NA | TRBJ1-1 | TRBV30 | CAWSGGRVTEAFF
few | TRBJ2-7 | TRBV19 | CASSIGQGAYEQYF
NA | TRBJ1-1 | TRBV30 | CAWNLPLPGQMNTEAFF
NA | TRBJ2-3 | TRBV7-8 | CASSSTSGYTDTQYF
NA | TRBJ2-5 | TRBV13 | CASSLGPGQGGETQYF
NA | TRBJ1-2 | TRBV4-1 | CASSPDQLNYGYTF
NA | TRBJ2-4 | TRBV12-3/TRBV12-4 | CASSLEDSKIQYF
NA | TRBJ2-7 | TRBV2 | CASSDKNYEQYF
NA | TRBJ2-5 | TRBV29-1 | CSVPPQEPQETQYF
NA | TRBJ2-2 | TRBV7-8 | CASSLRSNTGELFF
NA | TRBJ1-2 | TRBV7-9 | CASSPTTDQGSGYTF
NA | TRBJ2-3 | TRBV7-8 | CASSPSITGAGTDTQYF
NA | TRBJ2-7 | TRBV28 | CASSLSAGGVNEQYF
NA | TRBJ1-6 | TRBV27 | CASSPDRALGSPLHF
NA | TRBJ2-1 | TRBV5-4 | CASSEREQWDNEQFF
NA | TRBJ2-7 | TRBV4-2 | CASSQDYPSGTYEQYF
NA | TRBJ2-3 | TRBV19 | CASSITSGTDTQYF
NA | TRBJ2-5 | TRBV25-1 | CASSEYLAGGQETQYF
NA | TRBJ2-2 | TRBV9 | CASSAGTAYTGELFF
NA | TRBJ1-5 | TRBV9 | CASSVGGNTDQPQHF
NA | TRBJ1-4 | TRBV13 | CASMSRGTNEKLFF
NA | TRBJ2-1 | TRBV9 | CASSDSSYNEQFF
NA | TRBJ2-3 | TRBV20-1 | CSARRYLGLAEGDTQYF
NA | TRBJ1-2 | TRBV29-1 | CSVEELRAAPYGYTF
NA | TRBJ2-1 | TRBV13 | CASSRGYNEQFF
NA | TRBJ1-6 | TRBV6-5 | CASSPNSYNSPLHF
once | TRBJ2-5 | TRBV15 | CATSRDRTGVEIQYF
NA | TRBJ2-6 | TRBV6-5 | CASSTLTGVSGANVLTF
NA | TRBJ1-2 | TRBV18 | CASSSGQGDTF
NA | TRBJ2-7 | TRBV28 | CASSLGTDQYF
NA | TRBJ1-2 | TRBV20-1 | CSASGKGGDYGYTF
NA | TRBJ2-2 | TRBV2 | CASSEVKDRVNTGELFF
NA | TRBJ2-7 | TRBV28 | CASSRPGQGQIEQYF
NA | TRBJ2-7 | TRBV10-3 | CAISGQGVPYEQYF